This entry features one T cell receptor (beta chain) sequence. The target antigen is unknown. The data derive from a study of vaccination effects on CD4 cells after COVID-19. The repertoire was sequenced with immunoSEQ multiplex PCR; TCRdb's copy has only in-frame clones and lacks some. Among 8,700 or so clones, around 74% were seen once, and the ten largest hold around 12%. The germline CDR1 and CDR2 sequences are SGDLS and YYNGEE. This CDR3 comprises 16 residues. Deletions cut 3 bases from V and 5 bases from J, with 20 bases between. Before any sequencing was done, the ViraFEST assay used viral peptide pools to expand antigen-specific CD4+ T cells. Subsequent to roughly 9 days of culture, CD4+ T cells were isolated. All vaccine recipients tested negative for nucleocapsid antibodies and had never contracted SARS-CoV-2 infection. After approximately 2 million PBMC were placed in each well, they were cultured with around 10 IU/ml IL-2 and roughly 10 ug/ml peptides.

Study results and limitations: In healthy vaccinees, only 1 of 255 vaccine-induced clones cross-reacted with common cold coronaviruses. Vaccine- and infection-induced clones showed marked clonal contraction late following vaccination.

The V and J genes are TRBV9 and TRBJ1-2, with D possibly being TRBD1 (6 bases). This material consisted of CD4+ T cells from PBMCs cultured with HCoV-229E spike peptides, taken before COVID-19 vaccination. The sequence was collected from a human donor who received a COVID-19 vaccine. CDR3 nucleotide sequence: TGTGCCAGCAGCGAGGGGGGGGCAGGGTCACATTATGGCTACACCTTC. Translating gives CASSEGGAGSHYGYTF. Full variable domain (missing parts from reference TRBV9 and TRBJ1-2): DSGVTQTPKHLITATGQRVTLRCSPRSGDLSVYWYQQSLDQGLQFLIQYYNGEERAKGNILERFSAQQFPDLHSELNLSSLELGDSALYFCASSEGGAGSHYGYTFGSGTRLTVV.